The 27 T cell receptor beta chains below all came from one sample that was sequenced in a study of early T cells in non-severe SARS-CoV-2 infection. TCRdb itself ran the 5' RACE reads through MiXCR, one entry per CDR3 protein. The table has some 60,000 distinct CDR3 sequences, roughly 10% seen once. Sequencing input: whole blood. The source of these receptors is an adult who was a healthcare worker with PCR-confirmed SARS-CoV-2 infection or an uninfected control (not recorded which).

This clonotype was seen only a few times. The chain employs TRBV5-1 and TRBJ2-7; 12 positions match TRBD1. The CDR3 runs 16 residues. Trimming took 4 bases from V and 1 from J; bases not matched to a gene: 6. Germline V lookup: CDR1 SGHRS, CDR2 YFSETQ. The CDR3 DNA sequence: TGCGCCAGCAGCCTGGGGACAGGGGGCCGATCCTACGAGCAGTACTTC. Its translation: CASSLGTGGRSYEQYF.

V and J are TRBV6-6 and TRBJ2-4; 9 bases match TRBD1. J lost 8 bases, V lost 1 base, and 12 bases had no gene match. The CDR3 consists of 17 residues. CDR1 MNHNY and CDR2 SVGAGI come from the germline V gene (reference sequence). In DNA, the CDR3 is TGTGCCAGCAGTTACTGGAAACCGGGACAGGGAGGGGACATTCAGTACTTC. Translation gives CASSYWKPGQGGDIQYF.

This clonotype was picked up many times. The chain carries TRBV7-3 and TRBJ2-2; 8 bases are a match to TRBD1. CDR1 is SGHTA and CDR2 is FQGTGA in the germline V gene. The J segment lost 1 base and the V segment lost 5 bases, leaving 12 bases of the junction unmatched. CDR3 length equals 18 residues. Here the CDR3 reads CASSHDLGTGENTGELFF. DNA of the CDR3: TGTGCCAGCAGCCACGATTTAGGGACAGGAGAGAACACCGGGGAGCTGTTTTTT.

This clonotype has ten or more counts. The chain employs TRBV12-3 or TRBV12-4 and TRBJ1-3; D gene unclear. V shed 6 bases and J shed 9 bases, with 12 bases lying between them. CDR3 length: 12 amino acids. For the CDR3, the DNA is TGTGCCAGCAGAACAGAAGGTTCCACCATATATTTT. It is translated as CASRTEGSTIYF.

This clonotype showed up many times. The DNA of the CDR3 is TGTGCCAGCAGTTCCGCCGGACAGTTCGAAGCTTTCTTT. It codes for CASSSAGQFEAFF. The chain recombines TRBV6-5 with TRBJ1-1; perhaps TRBD1 as D (6 bases). This CDR3 contains 13 residues. Germline CDR1 is MNHEY and CDR2 is SVGAGI. The V end was cut by 4 bases, the J end by 8 bases, with 14 bases between.

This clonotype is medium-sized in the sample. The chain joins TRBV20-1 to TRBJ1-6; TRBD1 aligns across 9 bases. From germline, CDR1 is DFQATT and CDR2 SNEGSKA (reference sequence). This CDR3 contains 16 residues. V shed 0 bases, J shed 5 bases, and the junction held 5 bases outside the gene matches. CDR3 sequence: CSARDVGQGDNSPLHF. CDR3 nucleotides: TGCAGTGCTAGAGATGTGGGACAGGGCGATAATTCACCCCTCCACTTT.

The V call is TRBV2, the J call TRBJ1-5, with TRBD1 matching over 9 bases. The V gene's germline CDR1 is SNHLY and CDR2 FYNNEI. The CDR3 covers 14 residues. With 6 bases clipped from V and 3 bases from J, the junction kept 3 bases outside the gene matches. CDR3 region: CASRGTGNNQPQHF. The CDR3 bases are TGTGCCAGCAGAGGGACAGGGAACAATCAGCCCCAGCATTTT.

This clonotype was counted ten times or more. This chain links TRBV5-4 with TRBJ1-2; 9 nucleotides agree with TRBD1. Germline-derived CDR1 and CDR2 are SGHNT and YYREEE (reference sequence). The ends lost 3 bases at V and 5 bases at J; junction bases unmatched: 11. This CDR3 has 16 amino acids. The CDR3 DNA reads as TGTGCCAGCAGCTCCCCAGGACAGGGGTTGGATTATGGCTACACCTTC. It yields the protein CASSSPGQGLDYGYTF.

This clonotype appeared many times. CDR3 nucleotide sequence: TGCAGTGCTGCACCGGGACAGGGGAAAGACGAGCAGTACTTC. It is translated as CSAAPGQGKDEQYF. V and J are TRBV20-1 and TRBJ2-7; TRBD1 aligns across 10 bases. The V gene's germline CDR1 is DFQATT and CDR2 SNEGSKA (reference sequence). The CDR3 covers 14 residues. V dropped 5 bases and J dropped 5; count of bases not matched to a gene: 9.

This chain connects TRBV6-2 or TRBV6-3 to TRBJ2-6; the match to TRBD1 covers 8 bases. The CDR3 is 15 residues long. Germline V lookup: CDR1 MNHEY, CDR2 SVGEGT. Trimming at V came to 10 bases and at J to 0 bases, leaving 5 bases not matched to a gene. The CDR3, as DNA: TGTGCCACCAGGGACAGGCTCTCTGGGGCCAACGTCCTGACTTTC. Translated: CATRDRLSGANVLTF.

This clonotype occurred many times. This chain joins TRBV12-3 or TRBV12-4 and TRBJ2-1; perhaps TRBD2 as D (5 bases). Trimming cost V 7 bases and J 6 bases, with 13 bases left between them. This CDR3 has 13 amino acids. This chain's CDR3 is CASTYGGSNEQFF. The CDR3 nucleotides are TGTGCCAGCACCTACGGTGGGAGCAATGAGCAGTTCTTC.

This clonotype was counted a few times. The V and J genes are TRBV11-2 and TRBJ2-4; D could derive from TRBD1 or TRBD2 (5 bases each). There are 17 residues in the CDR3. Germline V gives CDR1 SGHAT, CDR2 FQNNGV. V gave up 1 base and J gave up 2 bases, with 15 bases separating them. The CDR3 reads CASSLVGGGGSKNIQYF. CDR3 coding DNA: TGTGCCAGCAGCTTAGTGGGCGGTGGGGGATCCAAAAACATTCAGTACTTC. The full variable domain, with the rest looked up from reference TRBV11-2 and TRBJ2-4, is EAGVAQSPRYKIIEKRQSVAFWCNPISGHATLYWYQQILGQGPKLLIQFQNNGVVDDSQLPKDRFSAERLKGVDSTLKIQPAKLEDSAVYLCASSLVGGGGSKNIQYFGAGTRLSVL.

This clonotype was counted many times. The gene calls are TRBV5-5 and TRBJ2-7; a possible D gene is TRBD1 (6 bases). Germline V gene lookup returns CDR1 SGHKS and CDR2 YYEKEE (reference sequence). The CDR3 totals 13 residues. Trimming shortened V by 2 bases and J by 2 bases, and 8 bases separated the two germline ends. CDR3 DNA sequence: TGTGCCAGCAGCTTTGCAGGGGCCTACGAGCAGTACTTC. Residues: CASSFAGAYEQYF. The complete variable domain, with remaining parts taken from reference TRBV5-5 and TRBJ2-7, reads DAGVTQSPTHLIKTRGQQVTLRCSPISGHKSVSWYQQVLGQGPQFIFQYYEKEERGRGNFPDRFSARQFPNYSSELNVNALLLGDSALYLCASSFAGAYEQYFGPGTRLTVT.

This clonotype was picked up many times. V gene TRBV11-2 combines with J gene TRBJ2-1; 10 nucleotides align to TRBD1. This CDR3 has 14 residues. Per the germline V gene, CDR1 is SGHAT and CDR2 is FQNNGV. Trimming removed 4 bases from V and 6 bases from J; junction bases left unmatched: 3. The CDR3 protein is CASSSGQGSNEQFF. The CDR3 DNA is TGTGCCAGCAGCTCGGGACAGGGGTCCAATGAGCAGTTCTTC.

The CDR3 here is CASSVDLRETQYF. Written as DNA, the CDR3 is TGTGCCAGCAGCGTAGACTTAAGAGAGACCCAGTACTTC. J is TRBJ2-5 and V is TRBV9; D gene unclear. Germline loops: CDR1 SGDLS, CDR2 YYNGEE. Trimming left V 0 bases short and J 4 bases short, with 7 bases between. The CDR3 consists of 13 residues.

The CDR3 sequence: CASSLISDYGYTF. The CDR3 DNA sequence: TGTGCCAGCAGCTTGATAAGCGACTATGGCTACACCTTC. This chain links TRBV5-4 with TRBJ1-2; D gene ambiguous. The CDR3 is 13 amino acids. V lost 1 base and J lost 3, with 7 bases in between. Germline V gene data show CDR1 as SGHNT and CDR2 as YYREEE (reference sequence).

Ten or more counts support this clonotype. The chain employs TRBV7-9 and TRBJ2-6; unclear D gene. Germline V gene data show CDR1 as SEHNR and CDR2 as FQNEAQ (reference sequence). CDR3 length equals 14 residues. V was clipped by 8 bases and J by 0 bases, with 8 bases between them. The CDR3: CASPIPSGANVLTF. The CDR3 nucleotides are TGTGCCAGCCCTATACCCTCTGGGGCCAACGTCCTGACTTTC.

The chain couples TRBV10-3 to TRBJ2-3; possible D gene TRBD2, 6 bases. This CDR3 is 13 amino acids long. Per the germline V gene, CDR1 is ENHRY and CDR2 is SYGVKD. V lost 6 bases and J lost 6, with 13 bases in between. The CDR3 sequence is CAIRTRLVDTQYF. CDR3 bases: TGTGCCATCAGGACCAGACTAGTTGATACGCAGTATTTT.

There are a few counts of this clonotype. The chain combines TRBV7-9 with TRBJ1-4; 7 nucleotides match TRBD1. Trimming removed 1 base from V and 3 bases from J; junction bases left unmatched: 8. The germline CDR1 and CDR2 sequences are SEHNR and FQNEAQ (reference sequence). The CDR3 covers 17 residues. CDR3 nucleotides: TGTGCCAGCAGCTTAGGCACAGGGGCGCTCGCTAATGAAAAACTGTTTTTT. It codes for CASSLGTGALANEKLFF.

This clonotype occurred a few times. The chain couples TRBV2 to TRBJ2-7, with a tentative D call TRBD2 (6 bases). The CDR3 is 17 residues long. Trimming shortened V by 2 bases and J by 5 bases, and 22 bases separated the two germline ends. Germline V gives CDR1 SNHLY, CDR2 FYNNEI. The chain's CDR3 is CASSEHPWGEKGHEQYF. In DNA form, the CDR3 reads TGTGCCAGCAGTGAACACCCTTGGGGGGAGAAGGGCCACGAGCAGTACTTC.

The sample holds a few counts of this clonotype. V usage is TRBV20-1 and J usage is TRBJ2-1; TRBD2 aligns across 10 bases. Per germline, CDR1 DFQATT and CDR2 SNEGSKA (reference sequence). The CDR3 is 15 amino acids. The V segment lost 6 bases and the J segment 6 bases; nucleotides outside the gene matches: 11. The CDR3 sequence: CSASVSSGRINEQFF. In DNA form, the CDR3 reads TGCAGTGCCTCCGTCTCTAGCGGGAGAATCAATGAGCAGTTCTTC.

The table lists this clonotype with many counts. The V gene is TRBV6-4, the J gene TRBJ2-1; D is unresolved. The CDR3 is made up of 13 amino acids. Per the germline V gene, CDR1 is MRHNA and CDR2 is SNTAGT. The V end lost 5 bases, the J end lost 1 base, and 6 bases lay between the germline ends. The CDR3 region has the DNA TGTGCCAGCAGTAGAACTTCCTACAATGAGCAGTTCTTC. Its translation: CASSRTSYNEQFF.

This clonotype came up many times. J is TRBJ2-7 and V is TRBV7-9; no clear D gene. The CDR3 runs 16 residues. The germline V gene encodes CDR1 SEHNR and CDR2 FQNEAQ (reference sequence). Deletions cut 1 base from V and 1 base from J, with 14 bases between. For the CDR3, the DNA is TGTGCCAGCAGCTTAGGATGGGTGGAAGGATCCTACGAGCAGTACTTC. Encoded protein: CASSLGWVEGSYEQYF.

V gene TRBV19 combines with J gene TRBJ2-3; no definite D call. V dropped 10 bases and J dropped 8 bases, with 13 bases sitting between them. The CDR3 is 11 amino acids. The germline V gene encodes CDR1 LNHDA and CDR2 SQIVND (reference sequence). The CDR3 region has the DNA TGTGCCACTTCCCTCCCGGGTACGCAGTATTTT. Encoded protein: CATSLPGTQYF.

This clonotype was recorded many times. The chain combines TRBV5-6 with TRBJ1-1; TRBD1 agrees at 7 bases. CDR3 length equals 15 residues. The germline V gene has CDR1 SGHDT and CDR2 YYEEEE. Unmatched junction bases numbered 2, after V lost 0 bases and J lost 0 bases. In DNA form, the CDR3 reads TGTGCCAGCAGCTTGGCCAGGGGGTTGAACACTGAAGCTTTCTTT. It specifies CASSLARGLNTEAFF.

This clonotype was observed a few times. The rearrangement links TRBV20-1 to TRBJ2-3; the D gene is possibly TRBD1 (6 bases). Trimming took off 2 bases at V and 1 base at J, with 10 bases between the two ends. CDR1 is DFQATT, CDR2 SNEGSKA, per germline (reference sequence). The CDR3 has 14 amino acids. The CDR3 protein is CSARWGRGTDTQYF. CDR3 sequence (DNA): TGCAGTGCTAGATGGGGGCGAGGCACAGATACGCAGTATTTT.

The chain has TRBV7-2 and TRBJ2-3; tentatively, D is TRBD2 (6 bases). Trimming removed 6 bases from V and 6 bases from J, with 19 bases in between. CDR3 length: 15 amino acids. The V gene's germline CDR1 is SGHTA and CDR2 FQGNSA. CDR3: CASRPPGLGTDTQYF. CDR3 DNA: TGTGCCAGCAGACCCCCGGGACTGGGTACTGATACGCAGTATTTT.